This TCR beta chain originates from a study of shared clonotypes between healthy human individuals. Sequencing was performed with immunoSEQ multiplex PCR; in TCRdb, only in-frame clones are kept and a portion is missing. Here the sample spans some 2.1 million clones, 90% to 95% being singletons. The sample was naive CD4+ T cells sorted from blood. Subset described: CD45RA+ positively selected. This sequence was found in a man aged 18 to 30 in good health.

Here the CDR3 reads CASRAGTGNNQPQHF. DNA of the CDR3: TGTGCCAGCAGAGCCGGGACAGGCAATAATCAGCCCCAGCATTTT. The chain employs TRBV6-1 and TRBJ1-5, with TRBD1 matching 8 bases. CDR1 and CDR2 from the germline V gene are MNHNS and SASEGT. The junction had 8 bases not matched to a gene; V was cut back by 6 bases and J by 4 bases. The CDR3 extends over 15 amino acids.